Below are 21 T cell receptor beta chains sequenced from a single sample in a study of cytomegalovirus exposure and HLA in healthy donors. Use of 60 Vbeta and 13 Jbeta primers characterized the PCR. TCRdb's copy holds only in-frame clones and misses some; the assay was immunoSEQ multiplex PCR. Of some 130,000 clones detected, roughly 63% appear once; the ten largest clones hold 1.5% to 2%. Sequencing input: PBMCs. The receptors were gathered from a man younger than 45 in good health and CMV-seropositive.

The CDR3 region is CASRTGTTNEKLFF. As DNA, the CDR3 is TGTGCCAGCAGGACAGGAACAACTAATGAAAAACTGTTTTTT. The chain links TRBV6-1 to TRBJ1-4, with a possible D match to TRBD1 (6 bases). This CDR3 is built from 14 residues. The germline CDR1 and CDR2 sequences are MNHNS and SASEGT. V was shortened by 6 bases and J by 0 bases, with 8 bases between the two germline ends.

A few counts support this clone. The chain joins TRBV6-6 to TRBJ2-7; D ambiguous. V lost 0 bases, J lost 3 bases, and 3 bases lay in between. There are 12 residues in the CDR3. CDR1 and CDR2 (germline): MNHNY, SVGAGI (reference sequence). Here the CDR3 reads CASSYSIYEQYF. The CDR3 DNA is TGTGCCAGCAGTTACTCCATCTACGAGCAGTACTTC.

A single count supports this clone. The CDR3 nucleotides are TGTGCCAGCTCCCGACAGGGCGCCTACTATGGCTACACCTTC. Amino acid sequence: CASSRQGAYYGYTF. V is TRBV6-1 and J is TRBJ1-2; 7 bases line up with TRBD1. CDR3 length: 14 residues. Germline trimming cut 8 bases from V and 3 bases from J; bases unmatched to any gene: 9. Germline assignment: CDR1 MNHNS and CDR2 SASEGT.

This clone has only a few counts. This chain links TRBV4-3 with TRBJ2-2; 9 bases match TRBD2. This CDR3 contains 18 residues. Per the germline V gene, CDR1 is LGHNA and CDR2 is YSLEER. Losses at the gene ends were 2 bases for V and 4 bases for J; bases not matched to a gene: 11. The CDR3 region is CASSQQMLWREGTGELFF. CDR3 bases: TGCGCCAGCAGCCAACAGATGCTGTGGCGGGAGGGCACCGGGGAGCTGTTTTTT.

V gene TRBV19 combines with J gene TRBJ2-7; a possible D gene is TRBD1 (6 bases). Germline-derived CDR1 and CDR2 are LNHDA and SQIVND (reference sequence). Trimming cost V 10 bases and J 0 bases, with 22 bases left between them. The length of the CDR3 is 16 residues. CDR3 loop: CANSPGSGQSSYEQYF. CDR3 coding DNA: TGTGCCAATAGCCCTGGGAGCGGACAGAGCTCCTACGAGCAGTACTTC. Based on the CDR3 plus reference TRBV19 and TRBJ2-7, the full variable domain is DGGITQSPKYLFRKEGQNVTLSCEQNLNHDAMYWYRQDPGQGLRLIYYSQIVNDFQKGDIAEGYSVSREKKESFPLTVTSAQKNPTAFYLCANSPGSGQSSYEQYFGPGTRLTVT.

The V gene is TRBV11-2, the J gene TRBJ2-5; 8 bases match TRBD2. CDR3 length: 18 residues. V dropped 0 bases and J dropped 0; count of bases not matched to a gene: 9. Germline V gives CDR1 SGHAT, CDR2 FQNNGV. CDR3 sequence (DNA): TGTGCCAGCAGCTTAGAGGCCCGGCGCGGGGGGAACCAAGAGACCCAGTACTTC. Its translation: CASSLEARRGGNQETQYF.

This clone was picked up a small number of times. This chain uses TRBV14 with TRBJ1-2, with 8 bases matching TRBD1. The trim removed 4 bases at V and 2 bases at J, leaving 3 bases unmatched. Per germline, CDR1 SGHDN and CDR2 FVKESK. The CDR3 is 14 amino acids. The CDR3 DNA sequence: TGTGCCAGCAGCCGGTGGACAGGGAACTATGGCTACACCTTC. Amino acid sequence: CASSRWTGNYGYTF. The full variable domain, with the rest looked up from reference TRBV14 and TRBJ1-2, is EAGVTQFPSHSVIEKGQTVTLRCDPISGHDNLYWYRRVMGKEIKFLLHFVKESKQDESGMPNNRFLAERTGGTYSTLKVQPAELEDSGVYFCASSRWTGNYGYTFGSGTRLTVV.

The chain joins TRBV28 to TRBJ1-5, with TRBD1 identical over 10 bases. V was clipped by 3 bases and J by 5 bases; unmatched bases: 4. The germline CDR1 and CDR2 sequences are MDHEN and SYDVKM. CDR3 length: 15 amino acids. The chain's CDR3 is CASSLRTGGDQPQHF. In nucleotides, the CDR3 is TGTGCCAGCAGTTTGAGGACAGGGGGTGATCAGCCCCAGCATTTT.

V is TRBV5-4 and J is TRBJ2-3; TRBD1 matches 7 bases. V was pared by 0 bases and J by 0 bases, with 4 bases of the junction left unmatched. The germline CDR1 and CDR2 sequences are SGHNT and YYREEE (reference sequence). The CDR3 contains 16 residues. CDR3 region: CASSLAGGTSTDTQYF. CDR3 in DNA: TGTGCCAGCAGCTTGGCAGGGGGTACTAGCACAGATACGCAGTATTTT.

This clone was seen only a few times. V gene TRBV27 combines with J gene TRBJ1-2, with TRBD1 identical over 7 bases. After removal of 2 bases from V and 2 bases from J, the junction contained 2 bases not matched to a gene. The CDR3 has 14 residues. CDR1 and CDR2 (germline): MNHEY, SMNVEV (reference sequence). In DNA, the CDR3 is TGTGCCAGCAGTTTAACAGGGGCGAACTATGGCTACACCTTC. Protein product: CASSLTGANYGYTF.

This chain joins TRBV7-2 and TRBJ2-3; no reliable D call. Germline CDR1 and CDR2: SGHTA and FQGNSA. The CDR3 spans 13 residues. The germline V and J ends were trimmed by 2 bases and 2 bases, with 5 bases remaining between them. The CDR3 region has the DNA TGTGCCAGCAGCTTACAAATCACAGATACGCAGTATTTT. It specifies CASSLQITDTQYF. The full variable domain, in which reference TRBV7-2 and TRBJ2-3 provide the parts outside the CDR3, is GAGVSQSPSNKVTEKGKDVELRCDPISGHTALYWYRQSLGQGLEFLIYFQGNSAPDKSGLPSDRFSAERTGGSVSTLTIQRTQQEDSAVYLCASSLQITDTQYFGPGTRLTVL.

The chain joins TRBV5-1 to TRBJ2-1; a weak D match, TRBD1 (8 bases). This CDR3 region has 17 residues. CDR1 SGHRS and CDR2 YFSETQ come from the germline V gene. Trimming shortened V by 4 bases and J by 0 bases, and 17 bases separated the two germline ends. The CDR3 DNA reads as TGCGCCAGCAGCCCAGTGGGGGGGACAGGCTCCTACAATGAGCAGTTCTTC. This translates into CASSPVGGTGSYNEQFF.

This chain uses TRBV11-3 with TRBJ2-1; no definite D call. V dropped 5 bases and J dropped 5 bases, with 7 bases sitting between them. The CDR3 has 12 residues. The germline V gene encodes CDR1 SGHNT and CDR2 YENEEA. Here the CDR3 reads CASSQLDNEQFF. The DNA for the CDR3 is TGTGCCAGCAGCCAACTCGACAATGAGCAGTTCTTC.

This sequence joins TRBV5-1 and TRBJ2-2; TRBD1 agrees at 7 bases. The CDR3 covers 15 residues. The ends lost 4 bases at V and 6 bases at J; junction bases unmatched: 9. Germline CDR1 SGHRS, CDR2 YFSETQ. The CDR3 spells CASSPTTQGAGELFF. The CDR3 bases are TGCGCCAGCAGCCCAACCACTCAGGGGGCCGGGGAGCTGTTTTTT.

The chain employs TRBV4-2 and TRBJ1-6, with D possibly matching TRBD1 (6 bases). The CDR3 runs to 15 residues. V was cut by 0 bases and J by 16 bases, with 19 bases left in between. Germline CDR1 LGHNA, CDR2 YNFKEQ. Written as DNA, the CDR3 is TGTGCCAGCAGCCAAGATTTTGCGGACAGCAGTCCTCTCCACTTT. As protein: CASSQDFADSSPLHF.

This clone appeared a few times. CDR3 sequence reads: CASSLGQSNVLTF. The CDR3 coding sequence is TGTGCCAGCAGCTTGGGGCAGTCCAACGTCCTGACTTTC. The rearrangement uses TRBV5-6 and TRBJ2-6; no firm D call. This CDR3 region has 13 residues. V dropped 0 bases and J dropped 8 bases, with 6 bases sitting between them. Germline V gene lookup returns CDR1 SGHDT and CDR2 YYEEEE.

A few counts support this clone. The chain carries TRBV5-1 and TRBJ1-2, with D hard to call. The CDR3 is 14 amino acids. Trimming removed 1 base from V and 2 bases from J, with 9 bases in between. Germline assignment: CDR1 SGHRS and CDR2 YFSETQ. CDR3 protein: CASSLYQVNYGYTF. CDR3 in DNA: TGCGCCAGCAGCTTGTACCAGGTGAACTATGGCTACACCTTC. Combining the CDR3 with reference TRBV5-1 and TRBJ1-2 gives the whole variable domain KAGVTQTPRYLIKTRGQQVTLSCSPISGHRSVSWYQQTPGQGLQFLFEYFSETQRNKGNFPGRFSGRQFSNSRSEMNVSTLELGDSALYLCASSLYQVNYGYTFGSGTRLTVV.

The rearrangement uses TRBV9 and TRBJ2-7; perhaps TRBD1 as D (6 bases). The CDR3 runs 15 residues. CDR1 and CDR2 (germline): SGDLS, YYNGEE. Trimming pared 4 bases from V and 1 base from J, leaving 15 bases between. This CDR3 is CASSLRQDPSYEQYF. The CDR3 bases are TGTGCCAGCAGCTTAAGACAGGACCCGTCCTACGAGCAGTACTTC.

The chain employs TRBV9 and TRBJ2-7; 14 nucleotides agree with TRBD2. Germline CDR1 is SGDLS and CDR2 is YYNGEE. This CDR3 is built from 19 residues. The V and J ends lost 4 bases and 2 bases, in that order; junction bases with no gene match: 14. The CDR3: CASSPQDRGLAGAPYEQYF. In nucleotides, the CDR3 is TGTGCCAGCAGCCCTCAGGACAGGGGACTAGCGGGAGCCCCCTACGAGCAGTACTTC.

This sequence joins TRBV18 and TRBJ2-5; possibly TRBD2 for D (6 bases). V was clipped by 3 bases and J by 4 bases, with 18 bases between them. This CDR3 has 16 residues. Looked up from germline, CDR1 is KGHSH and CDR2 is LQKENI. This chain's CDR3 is CASSPRIELAGETQYF. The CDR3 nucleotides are TGTGCCAGCTCACCGCGGATCGAACTAGCCGGAGAGACCCAGTACTTC.

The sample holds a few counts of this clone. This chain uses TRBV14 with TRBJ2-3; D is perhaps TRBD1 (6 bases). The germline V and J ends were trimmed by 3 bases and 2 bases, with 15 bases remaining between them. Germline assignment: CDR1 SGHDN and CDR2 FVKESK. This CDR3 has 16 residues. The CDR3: CASSQSGRGSTDTQYF. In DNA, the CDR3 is TGTGCCAGCAGCCAGAGCGGAAGGGGGTCCACAGATACGCAGTATTTT.